Listed below are T cell receptor beta chains from one sample, sequenced in a study of shared clonotypes between healthy human individuals. TCRdb's table, derived via immunoSEQ multiplex PCR, lists solely in-frame clones and lacks some. The profile covers some 1,600,000 clones, with 98% appearing a single time and roughly 0.45% taken by the ten largest. Input material: naive CD4+ T cells sorted from blood. The origin of the receptors is a man aged 25-45 years in good health. Both conserved end residues are part of each CDR3. A D gene is named only where the DNA matches it firmly. Some rows mark clone size as missing; the rest say once, few, many or name a class of expanded clone.

DNA	CDR3	V	J	D	size
TGTGCCAGCAGTAGCGGGCCGCACAATGAGCAGTTCTTC	CASSSGPHNEQFF	TRBV28	TRBJ2-1	.	.
TGTGCCAGCAGCCCAGGGGACTACAATGAGCAGTTCTTC	CASSPGDYNEQFF	TRBV7-3	TRBJ2-1	.	once
TGTGCCAGCAGTCTCGGACAGTCCTACGAGCAGTACTTC	CASSLGQSYEQYF	TRBV28	TRBJ2-7	.	.
TGTGCCAGCAGTTATGGGACAGCTGAAAAACTGTTTTTT	CASSYGTAEKLFF	TRBV6-1	TRBJ1-4	TRBD1	.
TGCGCCAGCAGCTTCCTGGGACAGGGGGCTTCGTATGAAAAACTGTTTTTT	CASSFLGQGASYEKLFF	TRBV5-1	TRBJ1-4	TRBD1	.
TGTGCCAGCAGCTTTTCAGGGGGTTATAGCAATCAGCCCCAGCATTTT	CASSFSGGYSNQPQHF	TRBV7-8	TRBJ1-5	TRBD1	.
TGCGCCAGCAGTTTATTCGGCACAGATACGCAGTATTTT	CASSLFGTDTQYF	TRBV5-1	TRBJ2-3	.	.
TGTGCCAGCAGCTTACGCCCAGCGGGAGGTAACAATGAGCAGTTCTTC	CASSLRPAGGNNEQFF	TRBV7-7	TRBJ2-1	TRBD2	.
TGTGCCAGCAGTTTAACTAGCGGAGGTGGAAATGAGCAGTTCTTC	CASSLTSGGGNEQFF	TRBV28	TRBJ2-1	TRBD2	.
TGTGCCAGCTCACCACGACTAGCGGGACGGAGTTACGAGCAGTACTTC	CASSPRLAGRSYEQYF	TRBV18	TRBJ2-7	TRBD2	.
TGCGCCAGCAGCCAAGACTTCCAGGACTCCTACGAGCAGTACTTC	CASSQDFQDSYEQYF	TRBV4-3	TRBJ2-7	.	once
TGTGCCAGCAGCTTGGTAGGCCCCAGCAATGAGCAGTTCTTC	CASSLVGPSNEQFF	TRBV5-4	TRBJ2-1	.	.
TGTGCCAGCAGTCCCCCCGGGGCCAACTATGGCTACACCTTC	CASSPPGANYGYTF	TRBV27	TRBJ1-2	.	once
TGCGCCAGCAGCCAAGGGGGGTCACCCGATGAAAAACTGTTTTTT	CASSQGGSPDEKLFF	TRBV4-3	TRBJ1-4	.	.
TGCGCCAGCAGCTTGTGGTATGCAGATACGCAGTATTTT	CASSLWYADTQYF	TRBV5-1	TRBJ2-3	.	.
TGTGCCAGCAGCCATAGTCCGGTAGCTAACTATGGCTACACCTTC	CASSHSPVANYGYTF	TRBV4-2	TRBJ1-2	.	.
TGCGCCAGCAGCCAAGAGTCGGGAGCCCTTACATCCTACAATGAGCAGTTCTTC	CASSQESGALTSYNEQFF	TRBV4-3	TRBJ2-1	.	.
TGTGCCAGCAGCTCAAACGGGTTAGATTACGAGCAGTACTTC	CASSSNGLDYEQYF	TRBV7-9	TRBJ2-7	.	.
TGTGCCAGCAGCTTCTCGGGAGCGGGCGAGCAGTACTTC	CASSFSGAGEQYF	TRBV11-2	TRBJ2-7	.	.
TGTGCCAGCGGGGAAATCGGACTAGCCGGCACAGATACGCAGTATTTT	CASGEIGLAGTDTQYF	TRBV2	TRBJ2-3	TRBD2	.
TGTGCCAGCAGTGAAAGCCGACAGGGAGGGAAAGAGACCCAGTACTTC	CASSESRQGGKETQYF	TRBV6-1	TRBJ2-5	.	.
TGTGCCAGCAGCCCTTTGACCCCAAATTTAGCCAAAAACATTCAGTACTTC	CASSPLTPNLAKNIQYF	TRBV14	TRBJ2-4	.	.
TGTGCCATCAGTGAGGTGGGAACAGATACGCAGTATTTT	CAISEVGTDTQYF	TRBV10-3	TRBJ2-3	.	.
TGTGCCAGCTCACCACCTGGCGCAGAGCAGTTCTTC	CASSPPGAEQFF	TRBV18	TRBJ2-1	.	.
TGTGCCTGGAGCCGAGGGACAGGTGATCAGCCCCAGCATTTT	CAWSRGTGDQPQHF	TRBV30	TRBJ1-5	TRBD1	.
TGTGCCAGCAGTTTTGACAGAACCTACAATGAGCAGTTCTTC	CASSFDRTYNEQFF	TRBV27	TRBJ2-1	.	.
TGTGCCAGCAGCCTGGCAGGGTCCGGCAATCAGCCCCAGCATTTT	CASSLAGSGNQPQHF	TRBV5-6	TRBJ1-5	.	.
TGTGCCAGCAGTCTAGCGGGAGTAATGGACGAGCAGTACTTC	CASSLAGVMDEQYF	TRBV2	TRBJ2-7	TRBD2	.
TGTGCCAGCAGGACTCAACCTGGGGCCAACGTCCTGACTTTC	CASRTQPGANVLTF	TRBV19	TRBJ2-6	.	.
TGTGCCAGCAGCGTAGCTACGACGGCAGGGGGCATCGATGAGCAGTTCTTC	CASSVATTAGGIDEQFF	TRBV9	TRBJ2-1	TRBD1	.
TGCGCCAGCAGCCTCTTTTCGGACAGAGTAATTTCCTACGAGCAGTACTTC	CASSLFSDRVISYEQYF	TRBV4-1	TRBJ2-7	.	.
TGTGCCAGCAGCAAGGACAGGGGCACTGAAGCTTTCTTT	CASSKDRGTEAFF	TRBV7-3	TRBJ1-1	TRBD1	once
TGCAGCGCTAGCGGCATTTGGAATGAGCAGTTCTTC	CSASGIWNEQFF	TRBV29-1	TRBJ2-1	TRBD2	.
TGTGCCAGCAGCGTAGCCACCAATACCTACGAGCAGTACTTC	CASSVATNTYEQYF	TRBV9	TRBJ2-7	.	.
TGCGCCACCACGTGGCGGGAGGGCGGAGATACGCAGTATTTT	CATTWREGGDTQYF	TRBV4-1	TRBJ2-3	TRBD2	.
TGTGCCTGGAGTGTACTCGGGAGTGAGACCCAGTACTTC	CAWSVLGSETQYF	TRBV30	TRBJ2-5	.	.
TGTGCCAGCAGTAGTGCCGGGACAGGGATCCATGAGCAGTTCTTC	CASSSAGTGIHEQFF	TRBV28	TRBJ2-1	TRBD1	.
TGTGCCAGCACCTCCTTTCGGGCTTTCGATACTGAAGCTTTCTTT	CASTSFRAFDTEAFF	TRBV6-1	TRBJ1-1	.	.
TGTGCCAGCAGCCCAGGCCGGGACTTTACTACGCAGTATTTT	CASSPGRDFTTQYF	TRBV28	TRBJ2-3	.	.
TGCGCCAGCAGGGGACTGGTCCAGGGTCAGCCCCAGCATTTT	CASRGLVQGQPQHF	TRBV10-2	TRBJ1-5	.	.
TGTGCCAGCAGTTACTCGATGACAGGGAGTATAGGCGAGCAGTACTTC	CASSYSMTGSIGEQYF	TRBV6-5	TRBJ2-7	TRBD1	once
TGTGCCAGTAGCCCCAAGGGACTAGCGGGAGGTGATGAGCAGTTCTTC	CASSPKGLAGGDEQFF	TRBV19	TRBJ2-1	TRBD2	.
TGTGCCAGCCGGACAGGGGCGAACTATGGCTACACCTTC	CASRTGANYGYTF	TRBV6-5	TRBJ1-2	TRBD1	.
TGTGCCTGGAGTCACCGGAGGGGGCCAGGCACCGGGGAGCTGTTTTTT	CAWSHRRGPGTGELFF	TRBV30	TRBJ2-2	.	.
TGCGCCAGCAGCTTGGGGTCGGCCAGCTGGGAAGAGACCCAGTACTTC	CASSLGSASWEETQYF	TRBV5-1	TRBJ2-5	.	.
TGTGCCAGCAGTGGTTCCACCAGTCGACAGGACCATAATGAAAAACTGTTTTTT	CASSGSTSRQDHNEKLFF	TRBV6-1	TRBJ1-4	.	.
TGTGCCAGCTCACCTCTAGCGGGGGGGGGTGAGCAGTTCTTC	CASSPLAGGGEQFF	TRBV18	TRBJ2-1	TRBD2	once
TGTGCCAGCAGCTCGGGGGTTGGCACTGAAGCTTTCTTT	CASSSGVGTEAFF	TRBV7-6	TRBJ1-1	.	.
TGTGCCAGCAGTTCCAGGACCCCTTACGAGCAGTACTTC	CASSSRTPYEQYF	TRBV28	TRBJ2-7	.	once
TGTGCCAGCAGCCAAGGGGTTCACACCATATATTTT	CASSQGVHTIYF	TRBV14	TRBJ1-3	.	.
TGTGCCAGCGGCCCGGAGTTGGAGACCCAGTACTTC	CASGPELETQYF	TRBV2	TRBJ2-5	.	.
TGTGCCAGCAGCTCGACAGGAGATACGCAGTATTTT	CASSSTGDTQYF	TRBV7-2	TRBJ2-3	.	.
TGTGCCAGCAGTTCGTACAATGGCTACACCTTC	CASSSYNGYTF	TRBV28	TRBJ1-2	.	.
TGTGCCAGCAGCCCGGGAGGAGGGAGACTCTCCTACAATGAGCAGTTCTTC	CASSPGGGRLSYNEQFF	TRBV5-4	TRBJ2-1	TRBD2	.
TGTGCCAGCAGCTTAGGAGGGGCGGGTCAGTACTTC	CASSLGGAGQYF	TRBV7-2	TRBJ2-7	.	.
TGTGCCAGCAGTTTACTTGAAAAACTGTTTTTT	CASSLLEKLFF	TRBV28	TRBJ1-4	.	.
TGTGCCAGCAGCTTAGCTGGGGGGGGAGCTACAATTGGGCAGTTCTTC	CASSLAGGGATIGQFF	TRBV7-9	TRBJ2-1	TRBD2	.
TGTGCCAGTAGTCGCCGGGGGACAGGGGTTCCTCAGCCCCAGCATTTT	CASSRRGTGVPQPQHF	TRBV19	TRBJ1-5	TRBD1	.
TGTGCCAGCAGCTACCCTAGCACAGATACGCAGTATTTT	CASSYPSTDTQYF	TRBV7-8	TRBJ2-3	.	.
TGTGCCAGCAGCTTTCTCAGGGTGAACACTGAAGCTTTCTTT	CASSFLRVNTEAFF	TRBV7-2	TRBJ1-1	.	.